This TCR beta chain was recovered during a study of blood T cell repertoires in COVID-19. Study-level information: Some COVID-19 samples were acute and others convalescent; all came from the United States, Italy and Spain.

Germline CDR1 LGHNT, CDR2 FRNRAP. The J segment lost 3 bases and the V segment lost 6 bases, leaving 4 bases of the junction unmatched. This CDR3 spans 13 amino acids. Original analysis: How many nucleated cells were present was estimated from reference gene primer amplification. Some clones are missing from TCRdb's copy, which holds only in-frame ones; the method was immunoSEQ multiplex PCR. V and J calls and clone size are those listed in that table; D and trimming were worked out from the DNA. Here the sample spans 150,000 or so clones, roughly 88% being singletons. V is TRBV12-5 and J is TRBJ2-7; 8 bases are shared with TRBD1. Sequenced: peripheral blood. The clonotype comes from a woman aged 50 to 60 with acute or convalescent COVID-19. The CDR3 loop reads CASGDRVSYEQYF. CDR3 nucleotides: TGTGCTAGTGGGGACAGGGTTAGCTACGAGCAGTACTTC.